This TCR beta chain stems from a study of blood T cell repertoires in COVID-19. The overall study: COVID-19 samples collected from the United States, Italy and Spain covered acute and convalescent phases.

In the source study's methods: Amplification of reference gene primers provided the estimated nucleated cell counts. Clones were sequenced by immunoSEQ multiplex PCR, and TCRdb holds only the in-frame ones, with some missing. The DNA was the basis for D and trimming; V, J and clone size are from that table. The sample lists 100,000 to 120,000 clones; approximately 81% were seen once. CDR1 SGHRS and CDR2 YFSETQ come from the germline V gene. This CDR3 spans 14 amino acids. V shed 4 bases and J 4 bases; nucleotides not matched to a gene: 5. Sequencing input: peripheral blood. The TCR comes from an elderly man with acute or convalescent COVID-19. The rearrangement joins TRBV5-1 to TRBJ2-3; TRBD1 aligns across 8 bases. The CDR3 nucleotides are TGCGCCAGCAGCACCGGGACAGGATCAGATACGCAGTATTTT. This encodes CASSTGTGSDTQYF.